The clone carrying this T cell receptor beta chain has only a few counts. The ends were cut back, 1 base at V and 8 bases at J, with 6 bases in the middle. The CDR3 length is 11 residues. Germline-derived CDR1 and CDR2 are DFQATT and SNEGSKA (reference sequence). The sample comes from a study of blood T cell repertoires in COVID-19. Study-wide background: The United States, Italy and Spain were the sources of the acute and convalescent COVID-19 samples. PBMCs, B-cell-depleted T cells, or T cells were the source of the cDNA or gDNA that made up the material.

As processed by the authors: How many nucleated cells were present was estimated from reference gene primer amplification. Here immunoSEQ multiplex PCR was the method, and the copy in TCRdb shows in-frame clones only, minus some. V and J calls and clone size come straight from that table; D and trimming were deduced from the DNA. The sample contains a few hundred thousand clones, about 90% of which appear only once. The clonotype comes from a woman aged 45 to 65 with acute or convalescent COVID-19. The rearrangement joins TRBV20-1 to TRBJ2-4, with D unclear. The sequencing input was peripheral blood. CDR3 residues: CSARGSDIQYF. CDR3 sequence (DNA): TGCAGTGCTAGAGGGAGCGACATTCAGTACTTC.